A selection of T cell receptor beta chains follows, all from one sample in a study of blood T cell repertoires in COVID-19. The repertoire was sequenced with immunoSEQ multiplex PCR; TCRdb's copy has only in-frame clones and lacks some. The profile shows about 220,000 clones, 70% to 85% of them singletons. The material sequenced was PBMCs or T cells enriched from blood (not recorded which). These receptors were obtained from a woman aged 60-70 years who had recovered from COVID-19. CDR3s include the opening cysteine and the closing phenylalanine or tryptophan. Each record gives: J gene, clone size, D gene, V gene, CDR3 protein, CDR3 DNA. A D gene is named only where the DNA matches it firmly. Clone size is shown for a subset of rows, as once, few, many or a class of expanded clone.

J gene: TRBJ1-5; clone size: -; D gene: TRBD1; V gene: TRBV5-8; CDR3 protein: CASSFTGEPSNQPQHF; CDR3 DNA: TGTGCCAGCAGTTTTACAGGGGAGCCTAGCAATCAGCCCCAGCATTTT
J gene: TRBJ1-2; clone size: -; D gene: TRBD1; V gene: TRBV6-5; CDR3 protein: CASSRTGTNYGYTF; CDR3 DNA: TGTGCCAGCAGCCGGACAGGGACTAACTATGGCTACACCTTC
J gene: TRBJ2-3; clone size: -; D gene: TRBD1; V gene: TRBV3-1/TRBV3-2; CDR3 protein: CASSYGQGSTDTQYF; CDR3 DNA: TGTGCCAGCAGCTACGGACAGGGGAGCACAGATACGCAGTATTTT
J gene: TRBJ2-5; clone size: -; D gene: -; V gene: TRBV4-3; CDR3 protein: CASSQTTRETQYF; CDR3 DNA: TGCGCCAGCAGCCAAACGACGAGGGAGACCCAGTACTTC
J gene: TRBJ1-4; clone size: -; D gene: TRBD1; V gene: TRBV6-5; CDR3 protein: CASRDRTPNEKLFF; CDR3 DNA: TGTGCCAGCAGGGACAGGACCCCTAATGAAAAACTGTTTTTT
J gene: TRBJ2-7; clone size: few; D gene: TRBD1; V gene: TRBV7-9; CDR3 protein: CASSRTGGTYEQYF; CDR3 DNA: TGTGCCAGCAGCAGGACAGGGGGAACCTACGAGCAGTACTTC
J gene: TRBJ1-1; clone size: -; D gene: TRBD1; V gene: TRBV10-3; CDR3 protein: CASTETGRNTEAFF; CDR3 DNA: TGTGCCAGCACGGAGACAGGGAGGAACACTGAAGCTTTCTTT
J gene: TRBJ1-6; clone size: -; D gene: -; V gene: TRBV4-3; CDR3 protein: CASSQDRQPNSPLHF; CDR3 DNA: TGCGCCAGCAGCCAAGATAGACAGCCTAATTCACCCCTCCACTTT
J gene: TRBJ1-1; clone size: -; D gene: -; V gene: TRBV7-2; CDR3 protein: CASSSNMNTEAFF; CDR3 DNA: TGTGCCAGCAGCTCCAACATGAACACTGAAGCTTTCTTT
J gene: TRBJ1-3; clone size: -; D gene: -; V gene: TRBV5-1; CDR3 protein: CASSSDSSGNTIYF; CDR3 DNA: TGCGCCAGCAGCTCGGACTCCTCTGGAAACACCATATATTTT
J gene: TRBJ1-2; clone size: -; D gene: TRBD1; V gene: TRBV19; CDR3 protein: CASSPRTGYYGYTF; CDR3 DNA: TGTGCCAGTAGTCCCAGGACAGGGTACTATGGCTACACCTTC
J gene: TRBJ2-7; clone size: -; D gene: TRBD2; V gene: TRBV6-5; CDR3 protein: CASTGLAYEQYF; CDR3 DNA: TGTGCCAGCACCGGACTAGCGTACGAGCAGTACTTC
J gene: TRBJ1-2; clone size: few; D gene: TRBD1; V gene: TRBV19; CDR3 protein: CASSARTGSGYGYTF; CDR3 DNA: TGTGCCAGTAGTGCCCGGACAGGGTCTGGCTATGGCTACACCTTC
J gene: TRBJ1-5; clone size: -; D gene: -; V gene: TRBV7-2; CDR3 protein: CASSQTVSNQPQHF; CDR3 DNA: TGTGCCAGCAGCCAGACAGTTAGCAATCAGCCCCAGCATTTT
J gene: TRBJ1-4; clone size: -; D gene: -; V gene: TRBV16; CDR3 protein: CASSQMAPGGHEKLFF; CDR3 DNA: TGTGCCAGCAGCCAAATGGCCCCCGGCGGGCATGAAAAACTGTTTTTT
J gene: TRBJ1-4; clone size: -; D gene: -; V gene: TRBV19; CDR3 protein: CASSTGTQKEKLFF; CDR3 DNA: TGTGCCAGTAGCACCGGGACACAAAAAGAAAAACTGTTTTTT
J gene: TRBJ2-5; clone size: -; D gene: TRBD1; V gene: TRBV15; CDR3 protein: CATSRDGTVQETQYF; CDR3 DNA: TGTGCCACCAGCAGAGACGGGACAGTCCAAGAGACCCAGTACTTC
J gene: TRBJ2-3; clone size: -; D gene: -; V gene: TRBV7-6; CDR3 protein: CASRARSTDTQYF; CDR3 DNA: TGTGCCAGCCGTGCGCGGAGCACAGATACGCAGTATTTT
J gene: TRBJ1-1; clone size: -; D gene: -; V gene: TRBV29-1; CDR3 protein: CSVAYARDTEAFF; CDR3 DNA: TGCAGCGTTGCGTACGCTAGAGACACTGAAGCTTTCTTT
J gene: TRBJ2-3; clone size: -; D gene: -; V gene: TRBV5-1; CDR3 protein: CASSPGTEDTQYF; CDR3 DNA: TGCGCCAGCAGCCCCGGGACTGAAGATACGCAGTATTTT
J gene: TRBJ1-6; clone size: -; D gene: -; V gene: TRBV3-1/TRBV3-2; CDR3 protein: CASSKQGVALHF; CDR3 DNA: TGTGCCAGCAGCAAACAGGGTGTGGCCCTCCACTTT
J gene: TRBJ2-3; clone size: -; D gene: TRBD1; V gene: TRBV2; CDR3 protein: CASSIRQGGTDTQYF; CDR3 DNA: TGTGCCAGCAGCATTAGACAGGGGGGGACAGATACGCAGTATTTT
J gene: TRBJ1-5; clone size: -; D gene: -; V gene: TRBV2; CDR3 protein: CASKRQDQPQHF; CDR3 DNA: TGTGCCAGCAAAAGACAGGATCAGCCCCAGCATTTT
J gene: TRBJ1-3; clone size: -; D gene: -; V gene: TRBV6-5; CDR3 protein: CASRHSAGDHTIYF; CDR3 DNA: TGTGCCAGCAGACACTCGGCAGGGGACCACACCATATATTTT
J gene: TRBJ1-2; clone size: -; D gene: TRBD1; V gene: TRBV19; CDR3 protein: CASKDRDNGYTF; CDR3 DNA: TGTGCCAGTAAAGACAGGGATAATGGCTACACCTTC
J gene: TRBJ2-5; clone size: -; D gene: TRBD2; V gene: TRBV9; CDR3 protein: CASSVRGTSGGGETQYF; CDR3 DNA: TGTGCCAGCAGCGTCCGGGGGACTAGCGGGGGTGGGGAGACCCAGTACTTC
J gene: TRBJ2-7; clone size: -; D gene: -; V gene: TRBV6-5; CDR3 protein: CASALGGGAGEQYF; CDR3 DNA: TGTGCCAGTGCCCTCGGTGGAGGGGCGGGCGAGCAGTACTTC
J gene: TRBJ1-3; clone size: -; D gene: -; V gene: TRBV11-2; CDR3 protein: CASSLVYSSHSGNTIYF; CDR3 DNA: TGTGCCAGCAGCTTAGTATACAGCTCCCACTCTGGAAACACCATATATTTT
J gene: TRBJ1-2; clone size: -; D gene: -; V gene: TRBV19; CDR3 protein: CASSIETGPYYGYTF; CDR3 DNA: TGTGCCAGTAGTATAGAAACAGGGCCCTACTATGGCTACACCTTC
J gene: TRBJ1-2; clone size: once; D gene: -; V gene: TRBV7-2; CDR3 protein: CASSLVRAANYGYTF; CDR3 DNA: TGTGCCAGCAGCTTAGTGAGGGCAGCTAACTATGGCTACACCTTC
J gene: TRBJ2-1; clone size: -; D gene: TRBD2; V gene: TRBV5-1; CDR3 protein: CASSPGLADHNEQFF; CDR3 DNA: TGCGCCAGCAGCCCGGGACTAGCGGACCACAATGAGCAGTTCTTC
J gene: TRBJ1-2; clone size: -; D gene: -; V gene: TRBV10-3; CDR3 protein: CAISLRLTNYGYTF; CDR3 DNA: TGTGCCATCAGCCTAAGACTGACTAACTATGGCTACACCTTC
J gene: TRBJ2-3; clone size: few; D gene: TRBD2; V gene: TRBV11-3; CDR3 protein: CASSASRAGGTDTQYF; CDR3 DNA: TGTGCCAGCAGCGCATCTAGAGCGGGGGGCACAGATACGCAGTATTTT
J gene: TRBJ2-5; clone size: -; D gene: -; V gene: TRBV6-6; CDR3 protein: CASSLDLGYQETQYF; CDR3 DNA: TGTGCCAGCAGTTTGGACTTGGGGTACCAAGAGACCCAGTACTTC
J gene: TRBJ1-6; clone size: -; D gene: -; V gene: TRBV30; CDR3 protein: CAWKEQFVASPLHF; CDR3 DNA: TGTGCCTGGAAGGAACAGTTCGTCGCTTCACCCCTCCACTTT
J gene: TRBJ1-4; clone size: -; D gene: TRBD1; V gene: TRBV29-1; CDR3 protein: CSAGQGAEKLFF; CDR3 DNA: TGCAGCGCGGGACAGGGGGCTGAAAAACTGTTTTTT
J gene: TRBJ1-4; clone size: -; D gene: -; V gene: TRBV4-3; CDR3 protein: CASSQASQNNEKLFF; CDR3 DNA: TGCGCCAGCAGCCAAGCTTCACAGAATAATGAAAAACTGTTTTTT
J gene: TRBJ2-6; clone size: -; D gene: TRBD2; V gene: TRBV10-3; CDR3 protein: CAISYGGTGANVLTF; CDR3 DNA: TGTGCCATCAGTTACGGGGGGACTGGGGCCAACGTCCTGACTTTC
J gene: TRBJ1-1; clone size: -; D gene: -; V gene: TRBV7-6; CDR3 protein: CASSLGRENTEAFF; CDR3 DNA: TGTGCCAGCAGCTTAGGCCGGGAGAACACTGAAGCTTTCTTT
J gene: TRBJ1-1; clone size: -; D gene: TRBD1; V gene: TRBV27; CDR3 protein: CASSLTAGGSMVAFF; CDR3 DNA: TGTGCCAGCAGTTTAACGGCAGGGGGAAGTATGGTGGCTTTCTTT
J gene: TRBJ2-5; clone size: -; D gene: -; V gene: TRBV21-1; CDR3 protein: CASSKVPASEETQYF; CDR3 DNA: TGTGCCAGCAGCAAAGTTCCAGCGAGCGAAGAGACCCAGTACTTC
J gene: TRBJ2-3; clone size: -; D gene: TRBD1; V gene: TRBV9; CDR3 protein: CASSAYPGQTFASTDTQYF; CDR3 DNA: TGTGCCAGCAGTGCATATCCGGGACAGACGTTCGCTAGCACAGATACGCAGTATTTT
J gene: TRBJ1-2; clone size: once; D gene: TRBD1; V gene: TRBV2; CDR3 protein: CASSEGQGDYGYTF; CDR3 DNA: TGTGCCAGCAGTGAGGGACAGGGTGACTATGGCTACACCTTC
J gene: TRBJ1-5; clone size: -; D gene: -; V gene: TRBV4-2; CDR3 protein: CASSQYRAEQGQPQHF; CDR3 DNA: TGTGCCAGCAGCCAATACCGGGCAGAACAGGGTCAGCCCCAGCATTTT
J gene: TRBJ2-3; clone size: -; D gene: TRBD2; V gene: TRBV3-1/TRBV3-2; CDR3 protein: CASSQEVRGGRLYF; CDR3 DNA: TGTGCCAGCAGCCAAGAAGTGCGGGGGGGTCGGTTGTATTTT
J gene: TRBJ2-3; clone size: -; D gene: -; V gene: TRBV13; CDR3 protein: CASSQDLPGADTQYF; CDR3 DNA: TGTGCCAGCAGTCAAGACCTGCCAGGGGCAGATACGCAGTATTTT
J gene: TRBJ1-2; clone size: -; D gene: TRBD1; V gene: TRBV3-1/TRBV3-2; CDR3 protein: CASSRTPGQNYGYTF; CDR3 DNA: TGTGCCAGCAGCCGGACGCCGGGACAGAACTATGGCTACACCTTC
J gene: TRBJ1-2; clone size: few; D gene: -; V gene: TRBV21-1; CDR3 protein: CASSKASTGQRSGYTF; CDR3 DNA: TGTGCCAGCAGCAAAGCTTCGACAGGGCAACGGTCAGGCTACACCTTC
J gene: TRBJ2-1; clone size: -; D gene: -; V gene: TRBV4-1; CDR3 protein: CASSQGRIAALEQFF; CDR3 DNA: TGCGCCAGCAGCCAAGGGAGGATAGCGGCTCTTGAGCAGTTCTTC
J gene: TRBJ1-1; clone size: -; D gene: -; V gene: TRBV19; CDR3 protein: CASSTTPGHTEAFF; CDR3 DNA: TGTGCCAGTAGTACCACCCCAGGCCACACTGAAGCTTTCTTT
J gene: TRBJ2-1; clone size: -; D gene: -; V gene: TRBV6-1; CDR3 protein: CASSEAGASYNEQFF; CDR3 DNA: TGTGCCAGCAGTGAAGCGGGAGCCTCCTACAATGAGCAGTTCTTC
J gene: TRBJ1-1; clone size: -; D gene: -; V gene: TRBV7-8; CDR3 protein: CASSLERGLQGAFF; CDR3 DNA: TGTGCCAGCAGCTTAGAGCGGGGGCTCCAGGGAGCTTTCTTT
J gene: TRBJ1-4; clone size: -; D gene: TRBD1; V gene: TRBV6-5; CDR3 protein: CASRGTGYLGEKLFF; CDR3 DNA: TGTGCCAGCAGAGGGACAGGGTATCTGGGGGAAAAACTGTTTTTT
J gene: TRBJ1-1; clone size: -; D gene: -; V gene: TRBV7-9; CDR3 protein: CASSSTLFGTEAFF; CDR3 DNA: TGTGCCAGCAGCTCTACTTTATTCGGCACTGAAGCTTTCTTT
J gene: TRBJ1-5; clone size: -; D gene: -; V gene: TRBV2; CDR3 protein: CASSEAGGYQPQHF; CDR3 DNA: TGTGCCAGCAGTGAAGCGGGAGGATATCAGCCCCAGCATTTT
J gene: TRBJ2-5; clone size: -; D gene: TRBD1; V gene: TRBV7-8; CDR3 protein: CASSQKQGSRETQYF; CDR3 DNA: TGTGCCAGCAGCCAGAAACAGGGGTCGAGGGAGACCCAGTACTTC
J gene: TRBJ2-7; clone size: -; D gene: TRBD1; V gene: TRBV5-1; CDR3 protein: CASSLSSDRGHEQYF; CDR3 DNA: TGCGCCAGCAGCTTGTCTAGCGACAGGGGGCATGAGCAGTACTTC